One sample yielded the 8 T cell receptor beta chains listed below, sequenced in a study of cytomegalovirus exposure and HLA in healthy donors. Sequenced by immunoSEQ multiplex PCR; TCRdb stores in-frame clones only, minus some. Here the sample spans 200,000 to 250,000 clones, approximately 80% being singletons. The source material was PBMCs. These receptors were collected from a woman younger than 45 in good health and CMV-seropositive.

The count of this clone is one. This chain connects TRBV6-5 to TRBJ2-7; a weak D match, TRBD1 (6 bases). Per germline, CDR1 MNHEY and CDR2 SVGAGI. V lost 6 bases and J 6 bases, leaving 18 bases between the germline ends. There are 14 residues in the CDR3. CDR3 sequence reads: CASRLPPPGAEQYF. Written as DNA, the CDR3 is TGTGCCAGCAGACTCCCCCCCCCAGGGGCCGAGCAGTACTTC.

V and J are TRBV6-1 and TRBJ1-5; D gene ambiguous. The CDR3 consists of 14 residues. The V gene lost 2 bases and the J gene lost 4 bases, with 9 bases spanning the gap. Per germline, CDR1 MNHNS and CDR2 SASEGT. This chain's CDR3 is CASSEQEENQPQHF. In nucleotides, the CDR3 is TGTGCCAGCAGTGAACAGGAGGAAAATCAGCCCCAGCATTTT.

The J gene is TRBJ1-3, the V gene TRBV9; D gene uncertain. The length of the CDR3 is 15 residues. Germline-derived CDR1 and CDR2 are SGDLS and YYNGEE. Trimming cost V 0 bases and J 7 bases, with 14 bases left between them. DNA for the CDR3: TGTGCCAGCAGCGTAGGAACAGACGGTCGGAACACCATATATTTT. This gives the protein CASSVGTDGRNTIYF.

This rearrangement joins TRBV7-8 to TRBJ2-2, with TRBD1 matching over 7 bases. Germline V CDR1 and CDR2: SGHVS, FQNEAQ. The CDR3 runs to 14 residues. V shed 8 bases, J shed 5 bases, and the junction held 8 bases outside the gene matches. The CDR3 loop reads CASGWDRTTGELFF. CDR3 nucleotide sequence: TGTGCCAGCGGATGGGACAGAACTACCGGGGAGCTGTTTTTT.

This chain uses TRBV10-3 with TRBJ2-2, with 7 bases fitting TRBD1. V shed 6 bases and J 5 bases; nucleotides not matched to a gene: 9. The germline V gene has CDR1 ENHRY and CDR2 SYGVKD. This CDR3 region has 15 residues. CDR3 loop: CAIRGDSYATGELFF. The CDR3 coding sequence is TGTGCCATCAGAGGGGACAGCTATGCTACCGGGGAGCTGTTTTTT.

This clone was detected once. The CDR3 region has the DNA TGTGCCAGCAGTTTGAAGGGACCCTATGGCTACACCTTC. It specifies CASSLKGPYGYTF. V gene TRBV28 combines with J gene TRBJ1-2, with D possibly matching TRBD1 (5 bases). Germline V gene sequence: CDR1 MDHEN, CDR2 SYDVKM. Trimming removed 3 bases at V and 4 bases at J, with 9 bases between. The CDR3 sequence is 13 residues long.

V usage is TRBV6-5 and J usage is TRBJ1-4, with no clear D. Trimming removed 2 bases at V and 0 bases at J, with 4 bases between. Germline CDR1 MNHEY, CDR2 SVGAGI. The CDR3 totals 14 residues. The CDR3 coding sequence is TGTGCCAGCAGTTACGGACCAACTAATGAAAAACTGTTTTTT. It codes for CASSYGPTNEKLFF.

The chain has TRBV11-3 and TRBJ1-1; tentatively, D is TRBD1 (5 bases). Germline CDR1 reads SGHNT; CDR2 reads YENEEA. CDR3 length: 12 residues. Trimming removed 3 bases from V and 6 bases from J, with 8 bases in between. The CDR3 loop is CASSFRAAEAFF. The CDR3 DNA is TGTGCCAGCAGCTTCAGGGCGGCTGAAGCTTTCTTT.